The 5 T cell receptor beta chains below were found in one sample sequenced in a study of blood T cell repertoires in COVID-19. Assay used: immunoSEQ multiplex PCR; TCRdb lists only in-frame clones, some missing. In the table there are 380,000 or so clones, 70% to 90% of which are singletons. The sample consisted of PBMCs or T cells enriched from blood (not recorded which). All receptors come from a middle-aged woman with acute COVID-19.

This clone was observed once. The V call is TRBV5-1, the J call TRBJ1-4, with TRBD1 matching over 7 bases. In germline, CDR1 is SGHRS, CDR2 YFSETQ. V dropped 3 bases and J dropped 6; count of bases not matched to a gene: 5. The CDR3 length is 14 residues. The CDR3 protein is CASSSNRGDEKLFF. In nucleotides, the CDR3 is TGCGCCAGCAGCTCAAACAGGGGTGATGAAAAACTGTTTTTT.

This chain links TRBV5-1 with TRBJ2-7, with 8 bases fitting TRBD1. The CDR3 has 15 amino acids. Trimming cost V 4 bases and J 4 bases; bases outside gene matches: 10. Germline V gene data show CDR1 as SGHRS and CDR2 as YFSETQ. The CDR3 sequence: CASSQGGQGSYEQYF. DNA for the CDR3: TGCGCCAGCAGCCAGGGAGGACAGGGCTCGTACGAGCAGTACTTC.

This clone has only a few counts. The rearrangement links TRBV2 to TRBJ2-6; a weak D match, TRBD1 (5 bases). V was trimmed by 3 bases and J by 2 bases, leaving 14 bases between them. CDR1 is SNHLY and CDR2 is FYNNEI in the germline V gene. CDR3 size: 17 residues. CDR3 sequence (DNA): TGTGCCAGCAGTGACTTGGCAGGGATCGCTGGGGCCAACGTCCTGACTTTC. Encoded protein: CASSDLAGIAGANVLTF. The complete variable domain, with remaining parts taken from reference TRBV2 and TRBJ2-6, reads EPEVTQTPSHQVTQMGQEVILRCVPISNHLYFYWYRQILGQKVEFLVSFYNNEISEKSEIFDDQFSVERPDGSNFTLKIRSTKLEDSAMYFCASSDLAGIAGANVLTFGAGSRLTVL.

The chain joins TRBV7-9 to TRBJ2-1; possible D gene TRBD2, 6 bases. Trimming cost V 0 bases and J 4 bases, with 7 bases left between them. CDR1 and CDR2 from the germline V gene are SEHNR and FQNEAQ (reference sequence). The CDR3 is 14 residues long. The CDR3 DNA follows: TGTGCCAGCAGCTTAGCGCGGGGTTACAATGAGCAGTTCTTC. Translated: CASSLARGYNEQFF. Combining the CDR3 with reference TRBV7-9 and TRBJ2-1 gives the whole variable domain DTGVSQNPRHKITKRGQNVTFRCDPISEHNRLYWYRQTLGQGPEFLTYFQNEAQLEKSRLLSDRFSAERPKGSFSTLEIQRTEQGDSAMYLCASSLARGYNEQFFGPGTRLTVL.

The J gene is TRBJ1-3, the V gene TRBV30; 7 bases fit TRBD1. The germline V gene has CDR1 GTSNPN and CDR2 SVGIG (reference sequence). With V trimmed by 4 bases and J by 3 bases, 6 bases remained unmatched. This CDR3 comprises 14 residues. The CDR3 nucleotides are TGTGCCTGGACAACAGGGGCGCTTGGAAACACCATATATTTT. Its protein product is CAWTTGALGNTIYF. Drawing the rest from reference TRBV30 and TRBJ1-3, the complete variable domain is SQTIHQWPATLVQPVGSPLSLECTVEGTSNPNLYWYRQAAGRGLQLLFYSVGIGQISSEVPQNLSASRPQDRQFILSSKKLLLSDSGFYLCAWTTGALGNTIYFGEGSWLTVV.